There are a few counts of the clone carrying this TCR beta chain. Its antigen is still unknown. Using its own MiXCR run on the RT-PCR reads, TCRdb lists one record per CDR3 protein. The sample holds about 480,000 distinct CDR3 sequences, around 25% seen once. The data originate from a study of response to subunit inactivated influenza vaccine. Study-wide results and limits: Each seasonal flu vaccination may recruit only limited new T cells, authors suggested.

V shed 0 bases and J shed 1 base, with 9 bases lying between them. The CDR3 length is 15 residues. The TCR originated in a man over 45 who received an inactivated influenza vaccine. The chain employs TRBV12-3 or TRBV12-4 and TRBJ1-2, with D possibly matching TRBD1 (6 bases). The specimen was CD4+ T cells sorted from PBMCs, collected approximately 5 days after vaccination. The CDR3 loop is CASSLAGHLNYGYTF. In DNA form, the CDR3 reads TGTGCCAGCAGTTTAGCGGGACACCTTAACTATGGCTACACCTTC.